This record looks at one TCR beta chain sequence and its context. Extracted RNA was reverse transcribed, and the resulting cDNA served as sequencing template. Assay used: immunoSEQ multiplex PCR; TCRdb lists only in-frame clones, some missing. The sample holds some 150,000 clones, roughly 82% seen once. These data come from a study of CD8+ T cells in alopecia areata. Stated treatment: oral pan-JAK inhibitor, 5-10 mg twice daily. The sample consisted of CD8+ T cells sorted from blood, taken at week 4, from a patient treated with tofacitinib. This clonotype originated in a human donor with alopecia areata.

The CDR3 spells CASSPTWEGESYNEQFF. CDR3 DNA sequence: TGCGCCAGCAGCCCAACATGGGAGGGGGAGTCCTACAATGAGCAGTTCTTC. The J gene is TRBJ2-1, the V gene TRBV4-1, with D perhaps TRBD2 (7 bases). Trimming stripped 4 bases from V and 1 base from J, with 17 bases between. CDR1 and CDR2 from the germline V gene are MGHRA and YSYEKL. The CDR3 totals 17 residues.